The 27 T cell receptor beta chains below all came from one sample that was sequenced in a study of blood T cell repertoires in COVID-19. Sequencing was performed with immunoSEQ multiplex PCR; in TCRdb, only in-frame clones are kept and a portion is missing. The sample holds a few hundred thousand clones, approximately 86% seen once. Sequencing used PBMCs or T cells enriched from blood (not recorded which). The receptors originated from a woman aged 40 to 50 with acute COVID-19.

A single count supports this clone. The V and J genes are TRBV5-6 and TRBJ2-1, with D hard to call. This CDR3 region has 13 residues. Trimming removed 2 bases from V and 7 bases from J, with 10 bases in between. Germline V gene data show CDR1 as SGHDT and CDR2 as YYEEEE. CDR3 sequence reads: CASSLGAWNEQFF. The CDR3 DNA is TGTGCCAGCAGCTTAGGAGCGTGGAATGAGCAGTTCTTC.

The rearrangement uses TRBV16 and TRBJ1-3; D gene unclear. The V and J ends lost 4 bases and 0 bases respectively, with 13 bases between them. The germline V gene has CDR1 KGHSY and CDR2 FQNENV. CDR3 length: 16 residues. CDR3 residues: CASSPLGGSSGNTIYF. CDR3 bases: TGTGCCAGCAGCCCACTCGGAGGGAGCTCTGGAAACACCATATATTTT.

The gene calls are TRBV28 and TRBJ1-6; 9 bases fit TRBD1. The V segment lost 7 bases and the J segment 6 bases; nucleotides outside the gene matches: 4. Germline CDR1 is MDHEN and CDR2 is SYDVKM. This CDR3 spans 14 amino acids. CDR3 sequence reads: CASKEGQGNSPLHF. As DNA, the CDR3 is TGTGCCAGCAAGGAGGGACAGGGTAATTCACCCCTCCACTTT.

The chain combines TRBV28 with TRBJ1-2; weak D call: TRBD1 (6 bases). Trimming pared 6 bases from V and 1 base from J, leaving 9 bases between. Germline CDR1 MDHEN, CDR2 SYDVKM. CDR3 length: 13 residues. CDR3 amino acids: CASRKDSNYGYTF. CDR3 sequence (DNA): TGTGCCAGCAGGAAGGACAGTAACTATGGCTACACCTTC.

The V call is TRBV13, the J call TRBJ2-3, with TRBD2 matching over 9 bases. This CDR3 has 16 amino acids. CDR1 is PRHDT, CDR2 FYEKMQ, per germline (reference sequence). The ends lost 0 bases at V and 4 bases at J; junction bases unmatched: 5. The CDR3 loop reads CASSLGRGRVSDTQYF. The CDR3 region has the DNA TGTGCCAGCAGCTTAGGCCGCGGGAGGGTTTCAGATACGCAGTATTTT.

This clone occurred a few times. The CDR3 sequence is CATSDLSGGNTGELFF. CDR3 coding DNA: TGTGCCACCAGTGATTTATCGGGAGGGAACACCGGGGAGCTGTTTTTT. V gene TRBV24-1 combines with J gene TRBJ2-2, with TRBD2 matching over 7 bases. Germline assignment: CDR1 KGHDR and CDR2 SFDVKD. This CDR3 region has 16 residues. Losses at the gene ends were 1 base for V and 1 base for J; bases not matched to a gene: 2.

The J gene is TRBJ1-2, the V gene TRBV27; tentatively, D is TRBD1 (6 bases). V lost 6 bases, J lost 4 bases, and 18 bases lay in between. The CDR3 length is 15 residues. CDR1 and CDR2 (germline): MNHEY, SMNVEV (reference sequence). CDR3 sequence (DNA): TGTGCCAGCAGAAACTATGACAGGTCGGGCTATGGCTACACCTTC. Translating gives CASRNYDRSGYGYTF.

The rearrangement uses TRBV19 and TRBJ2-2; 8 nucleotides match TRBD2. V was pared by 3 bases and J by 6 bases, with 3 bases of the junction left unmatched. This CDR3 region has 14 residues. Per germline, CDR1 LNHDA and CDR2 SQIVND (reference sequence). The CDR3, as DNA: TGTGCCAGTAGTATCCGGGGGGGTTCCGGGGAGCTGTTTTTT. This sequence encodes CASSIRGGSGELFF.

The chain combines TRBV18 with TRBJ1-1; D might be TRBD1 (5 bases). With 1 base removed from V and 0 bases from J, the gap between germline ends came to 15 bases. The germline gives CDR1 KGHSH, CDR2 LQKENI. The CDR3 consists of 17 residues. For the CDR3, the DNA is TGTGCCAGCTCACCACAGGGGCCTAACACCCTGAACACTGAAGCTTTCTTT. Protein product: CASSPQGPNTLNTEAFF.

In regard to this clone: At the DNA level, this CDR3 is encoded by other sequences in the same sample as well. The chain has TRBV18 and TRBJ1-5; D is uncertain. The V gene lost 2 bases and the J gene lost 4 bases, with 6 bases spanning the gap. Looked up from germline, CDR1 is KGHSH and CDR2 is LQKENI. The CDR3 is made up of 13 amino acids. CDR3 DNA sequence: TGTGCCAGCTCACCAGGAGGGAATCAGCCCCAGCATTTT. As protein: CASSPGGNQPQHF.

The chain is built from TRBV5-1 and TRBJ1-1; 9 positions match TRBD1. The V segment lost 3 bases and the J segment 1 base; nucleotides outside the gene matches: 4. The CDR3 is 15 residues long. CDR1 and CDR2 (germline): SGHRS, YFSETQ. The CDR3 DNA sequence: TGCGCCAGCAGCTCAGGACAGGGGACGAACACTGAAGCTTTCTTT. The encoded protein is CASSSGQGTNTEAFF.

The chain employs TRBV18 and TRBJ2-1; 11 nucleotides agree with TRBD2. Germline CDR1 and CDR2: KGHSH and LQKENI. V trimming: 5 bases; J trimming: 8 bases; junction bases outside the gene matches: 5. The CDR3 spans 14 residues. In DNA form, the CDR3 reads TGTGCCAGCTCAATAGCGGGAGGGCCACATGAGCAGTTCTTC. It specifies CASSIAGGPHEQFF.

This chain joins TRBV19 and TRBJ1-1; 9 bases are a match to TRBD1. This CDR3 is 14 amino acids long. Looked up from germline, CDR1 is LNHDA and CDR2 is SQIVND (reference sequence). V dropped 5 bases and J dropped 4; count of bases not matched to a gene: 5. The CDR3 DNA reads as TGTGCCAGTAGTTCGGGGACAGGGATCACTGAAGCTTTCTTT. Translating gives CASSSGTGITEAFF.

This clone occurred once. The chain combines TRBV7-8 with TRBJ2-1; a possible D gene is TRBD2 (6 bases). The germline V gene has CDR1 SGHVS and CDR2 FQNEAQ. The CDR3 is 15 residues long. The V and J ends lost 7 bases and 0 bases respectively, with 13 bases between them. The CDR3 DNA is TGTGCCAGCACCTTGGAACTAGCCTCCTACAATGAGCAGTTCTTC. This sequence encodes CASTLELASYNEQFF.

The chain joins TRBV3-1 (or the pseudogene TRBV3-2) to TRBJ1-4; 8 bases match TRBD1. Trimming took 4 bases from V and 7 from J; bases not matched to a gene: 8. CDR3 length: 15 residues. The germline V gene has CDR1 LGHDT and CDR2 YNNKEL (reference sequence). CDR3 sequence: CASSPMTGAGEKLFF. CDR3 DNA sequence: TGTGCCAGCAGCCCTATGACAGGGGCGGGTGAAAAACTGTTTTTT.

The chain joins TRBV5-1 to TRBJ2-7; 12 bases match TRBD2. Losses at the gene ends were 3 bases for V and 1 base for J; bases not matched to a gene: 5. CDR3 length: 16 residues. In germline, CDR1 is SGHRS, CDR2 YFSETQ. CDR3 sequence reads: CASSSGTSGRSYEQYF. The CDR3 DNA reads TGCGCCAGCAGCTCTGGAACTAGCGGGAGGTCCTACGAGCAGTACTTC.

This sequence joins TRBV28 and TRBJ1-5, with a weak D call TRBD1 (5 bases). The CDR3 runs 16 residues. Germline V gene lookup returns CDR1 MDHEN and CDR2 SYDVKM. Trimming took 3 bases from V and 0 from J, leaving 12 bases between them. The CDR3 loop is CASSFRGGVSNQPQHF. The CDR3 nucleotides are TGTGCCAGCAGTTTTCGGGGAGGGGTTAGCAATCAGCCCCAGCATTTT.

V and J are TRBV9 and TRBJ1-1; D gene ambiguous. Germline assignment: CDR1 SGDLS and CDR2 YYNGEE. V dropped 0 bases and J dropped 0 bases, with 9 bases sitting between them. The CDR3 has 15 residues. CDR3 sequence: CASSVGGQLNTEAFF. The CDR3 DNA follows: TGTGCCAGCAGCGTAGGCGGGCAGTTGAACACTGAAGCTTTCTTT.

The rearrangement uses TRBV28 and TRBJ1-2; 7 nucleotides agree with TRBD1. The V gene end was trimmed by 6 bases and the J gene end by 5 bases; junction bases not matched to a gene: 15. CDR1 and CDR2 from the germline V gene are MDHEN and SYDVKM. This CDR3 has 16 residues. This CDR3 is CASRSPDRVDPYGYTF. In DNA form, the CDR3 reads TGTGCCAGCAGATCTCCTGACAGGGTCGACCCTTATGGCTACACCTTC.

V and J are TRBV11-2 and TRBJ2-5; D possibly corresponds to TRBD1 (5 bases). Between the trimmed V and J ends, which lost 7 bases and 5 bases, there was a span of 26 bases. This CDR3 is built from 17 residues. Germline loops: CDR1 SGHAT, CDR2 FQNNGV. The DNA of the CDR3 is TGTGCCAGCACCGTCCTTGGGCTAGGGGAAGACGGGGAGACCCAGTACTTC. Translating it yields CASTVLGLGEDGETQYF.

This clone came up once. The chain joins TRBV5-6 to TRBJ1-1, with D unclear. Trimming took 2 bases from V and 2 from J, leaving 10 bases between them. This CDR3 is built from 14 residues. Germline V gene data show CDR1 as SGHDT and CDR2 as YYEEEE. The CDR3: CASSFPEENTEAFF. CDR3 sequence (DNA): TGTGCCAGCAGCTTTCCTGAGGAAAACACTGAAGCTTTCTTT. Using reference TRBV5-6 and TRBJ1-1 for the parts outside the CDR3, the full variable domain is DAGVTQSPTHLIKTRGQQVTLRCSPKSGHDTVSWYQQALGQGPQFIFQYYEEEERQRGNFPDRFSGHQFPNYSSELNVNALLLGDSALYLCASSFPEENTEAFFGQGTRLTVV.

The genes are TRBV5-1 and TRBJ2-2, with TRBD2 matching 12 bases. With 1 base clipped from V and 8 bases from J, the junction kept 12 bases outside the gene matches. The germline gives CDR1 SGHRS, CDR2 YFSETQ. This CDR3 spans 18 amino acids. The CDR3 loop is CASSLIASGRANSGELFF. For the CDR3, the DNA is TGCGCCAGCAGCTTGATCGCTAGCGGGAGGGCCAATTCTGGGGAGCTGTTTTTT. The variable domain in full, with the rest retrieved from reference TRBV5-1 and TRBJ2-2, is KAGVTQTPRYLIKTRGQQVTLSCSPISGHRSVSWYQQTPGQGLQFLFEYFSETQRNKGNFPGRFSGRQFSNSRSEMNVSTLELGDSALYLCASSLIASGRANSGELFFGEGSRLTVL.

The chain uses TRBV28 and TRBJ1-3, with TRBD1 as a possible D gene (5 bases). The CDR3 spans 14 residues. Trimming removed 7 bases at V and 4 bases at J, with 14 bases between. Germline V CDR1 and CDR2: MDHEN, SYDVKM. In DNA form, the CDR3 reads TGTGCCAGCACCTCCAGGGTAACCGGAAACACCATATATTTT. Its translation: CASTSRVTGNTIYF.

The rearrangement uses TRBV27 and TRBJ2-7, with 7 bases fitting TRBD1. The ends lost 5 bases at V and 1 base at J; junction bases unmatched: 5. The CDR3 runs to 14 residues. Per germline, CDR1 MNHEY and CDR2 SMNVEV (reference sequence). CDR3 region: CASSTRTGSYEQYF. In DNA form, the CDR3 reads TGTGCCAGCAGTACTCGGACAGGTTCCTACGAGCAGTACTTC.

Written as DNA, the CDR3 is TGTGCCAGCAGCCCAGGGATTCTCGCGCACGAGCAGTACTTC. Its translation: CASSPGILAHEQYF. The chain carries TRBV9 and TRBJ2-7; weak D call: TRBD1 (5 bases). This CDR3 has 14 amino acids. The V and J ends lost 4 bases and 5 bases respectively, with 16 bases between them. Germline loops: CDR1 SGDLS, CDR2 YYNGEE.

The chain uses TRBV11-3 and TRBJ2-2; 9 nucleotides match TRBD2. CDR3 length equals 18 residues. The germline V gene encodes CDR1 SGHNT and CDR2 YENEEA. Trimming cost V 0 bases and J 5 bases; bases outside gene matches: 10. CDR3 coding DNA: TGTGCCAGCAGCTTAGATTCGCGGCGGGAGGGCCGAACCGGGGAGCTGTTTTTT. Translating gives CASSLDSRREGRTGELFF.

The chain is built from TRBV2 and TRBJ2-3, with 9 nucleotides matching TRBD2. Germline values: CDR1 SNHLY, CDR2 FYNNEI. This CDR3 is built from 16 residues. Trimming cost V 3 bases and J 2 bases; bases outside gene matches: 6. CDR3 region: CASSERAGGFTDTQYF. Written as DNA, the CDR3 is TGTGCCAGCAGTGAGCGGGCGGGAGGGTTCACAGATACGCAGTATTTT.